The clone carrying this TCR beta chain has at least ten counts. The antigen is undetermined. TCRdb recomputed calls from the 5' RACE reads with MiXCR, one row per CDR3 protein. In the table there are roughly 180,000 distinct CDR3 sequences, approximately 17% of which are singletons. This entry is derived from a study of T-cell memory formation after mild COVID-19. This CDR3 has 17 residues. Germline lookup yields CDR1 LGHNA and CDR2 YSLEER. The V segment lost 0 bases and the J segment 3 bases; nucleotides outside the gene matches: 7. General study points: Confirmation was lacking for SARS-CoV-2 specificity of second-wave clones that peaked on day 37. Clones that shrank (day 15 to 85) were balanced CD4/CD8, whereas later expanders leaned CD4+. Clones which contracted sat mainly in CM and EM if CD4+, and in EMRA if CD8+.

This chain joins TRBV4-3 and TRBJ2-5, with 10 bases aligning to TRBD1. This TCR was recovered from a man aged 18 to 35 who had mild COVID-19 (a few samples of this study predate the infection). Cell type and time point are not known. Sample: PBMCs or a T cell subset sorted from them (not recorded which). CDR3 residues: CASSQEPPGQGKETQYF. CDR3 bases: TGCGCCAGCAGCCAAGAGCCTCCGGGACAGGGGAAAGAGACCCAGTACTTC.